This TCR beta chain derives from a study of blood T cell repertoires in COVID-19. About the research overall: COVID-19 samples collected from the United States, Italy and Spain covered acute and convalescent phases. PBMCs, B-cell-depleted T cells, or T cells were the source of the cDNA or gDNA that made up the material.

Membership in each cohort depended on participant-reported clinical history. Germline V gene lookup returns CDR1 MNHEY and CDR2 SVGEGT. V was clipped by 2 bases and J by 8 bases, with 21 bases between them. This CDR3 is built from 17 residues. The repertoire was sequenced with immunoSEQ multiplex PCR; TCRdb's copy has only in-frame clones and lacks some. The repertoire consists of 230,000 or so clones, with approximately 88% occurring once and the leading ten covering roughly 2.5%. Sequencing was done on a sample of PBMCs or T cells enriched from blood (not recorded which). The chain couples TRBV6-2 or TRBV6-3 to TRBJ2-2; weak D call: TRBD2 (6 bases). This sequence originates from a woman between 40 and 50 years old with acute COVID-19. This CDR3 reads CASSYRRELASTGELFF. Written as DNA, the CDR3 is TGTGCCAGCAGTTACCGACGGGAACTAGCTTCGACGGGGGAGCTGTTTTTT.